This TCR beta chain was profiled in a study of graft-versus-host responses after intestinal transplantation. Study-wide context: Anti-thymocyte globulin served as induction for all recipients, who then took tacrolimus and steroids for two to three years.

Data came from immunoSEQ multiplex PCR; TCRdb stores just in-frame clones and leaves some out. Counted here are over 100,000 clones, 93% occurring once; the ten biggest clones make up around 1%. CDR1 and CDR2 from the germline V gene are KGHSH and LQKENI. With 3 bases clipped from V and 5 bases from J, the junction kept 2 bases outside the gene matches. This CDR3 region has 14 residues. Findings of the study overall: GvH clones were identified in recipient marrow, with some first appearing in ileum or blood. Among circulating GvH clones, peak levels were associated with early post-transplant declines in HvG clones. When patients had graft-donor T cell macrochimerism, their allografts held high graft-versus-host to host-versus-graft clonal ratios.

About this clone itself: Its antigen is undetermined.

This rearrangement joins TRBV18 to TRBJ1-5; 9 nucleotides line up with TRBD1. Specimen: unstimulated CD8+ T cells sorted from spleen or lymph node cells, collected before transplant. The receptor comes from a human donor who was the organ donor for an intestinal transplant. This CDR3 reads CASSPGQGYQPQHF. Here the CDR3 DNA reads TGTGCCAGCTCACCGGGACAGGGTTATCAGCCCCAGCATTTT.